The sequence of this T cell receptor (beta chain) was determined in a study of cytomegalovirus exposure and HLA in healthy donors. Study-wide results and caveats: As immune exposure information, only CMV serostatus was available. Rarity marked most TCR sequences, yet some public TCRs occurred in many donors. Sequencing probably produced one cluster of sequence variants that were highly shared. Exclusion applied to some V segments, including TRBV6-2 and TRBV6-3, as they were indistinguishable.

With 60 Vbeta and 13 Jbeta primers, the PCR was carried out. The protocol was immunoSEQ multiplex PCR, while the TCRdb copy is restricted to in-frame clones and leaves out a portion. The sample has around 240,000 clones; roughly 82% are singletons. Trimming stripped 4 bases from V and 3 bases from J, with 7 bases between. CDR3 size: 13 residues. CDR1 LNHDA and CDR2 SQIVND come from the germline V gene (reference sequence). Regarding this clone: Its antigen is as yet unknown.

The V gene is TRBV19, the J gene TRBJ1-3, with TRBD1 as a possible D gene (5 bases). The receptor comes from a middle-aged woman in good health and CMV-seropositive. Specimen: PBMCs. CDR3 bases: TGTGCCAGTAGTAAGGGGAATGGAAACACCATATATTTT. This encodes CASSKGNGNTIYF.